Listed below are T cell receptor beta chains from one sample, sequenced in a study of cytomegalovirus exposure and HLA in healthy donors. Method: immunoSEQ multiplex PCR; TCRdb's copy keeps in-frame clones and lacks some. The data contain about 170,000 clones, approximately 80% of them seen just once; the ten biggest clones take up about 0.77%. The sample taken for sequencing was PBMCs. Source of these receptors: a woman aged 18 to 35 in good health and CMV-seronegative. Both conserved end residues are part of each CDR3. D genes are given only for firm matches. Size is stated for part of the rows, as once, few or many counts, or as a class when the clone is expanded.

V gene: TRBV11-2; D gene: TRBD1; J gene: TRBJ2-1; clone size: -; CDR3 protein: CASSLGGTEGTFF; CDR3 DNA: TGTGCCAGCAGCTTAGGAGGGACAGAAGGGACGTTCTTC
V gene: TRBV7-8; D gene: TRBD1; J gene: TRBJ2-7; clone size: -; CDR3 protein: CASSLYYRDSPYEQYF; CDR3 DNA: TGTGCCAGCAGTTTATACTACCGGGACAGTCCCTACGAGCAGTACTTC
V gene: TRBV28; D gene: -; J gene: TRBJ2-6; clone size: -; CDR3 protein: CASSFPGPGANVLTF; CDR3 DNA: TGTGCCAGCAGTTTCCCAGGGCCTGGGGCCAACGTCCTGACTTTC
V gene: TRBV7-8; D gene: -; J gene: TRBJ1-4; clone size: -; CDR3 protein: CASSPGQRGYEKLFF; CDR3 DNA: TGTGCCAGCAGCCCCGGACAGCGCGGATATGAAAAACTGTTTTTT
V gene: TRBV19; D gene: TRBD1; J gene: TRBJ2-1; clone size: -; CDR3 protein: CASRGDRALNEQFF; CDR3 DNA: TGTGCCAGTAGGGGGGACAGGGCGCTGAATGAGCAGTTCTTC
V gene: TRBV4-2; D gene: TRBD2; J gene: TRBJ2-2; clone size: -; CDR3 protein: CASSQDALAGATGELFF; CDR3 DNA: TGTGCCAGCAGCCAAGACGCCCTAGCGGGAGCTACCGGGGAGCTGTTTTTT
V gene: TRBV6-5; D gene: TRBD1; J gene: TRBJ1-2; clone size: -; CDR3 protein: CASSIRTGRFYGYTF; CDR3 DNA: TGTGCCAGCAGTATTAGGACAGGGAGGTTCTATGGCTACACCTTC
V gene: TRBV19; D gene: TRBD1; J gene: TRBJ2-2; clone size: -; CDR3 protein: CASSPVVAGQGTGELFF; CDR3 DNA: TGTGCCAGTAGCCCCGTGGTAGCGGGACAGGGGACCGGGGAGCTGTTTTTT
V gene: TRBV6-5; D gene: TRBD1; J gene: TRBJ2-7; clone size: -; CDR3 protein: CASSYGGTGNEQYF; CDR3 DNA: TGTGCCAGCAGTTACGGGGGGACAGGGAACGAGCAGTACTTC
V gene: TRBV5-1; D gene: -; J gene: TRBJ2-5; clone size: -; CDR3 protein: CASSLQTGGETQYF; CDR3 DNA: TGCGCCAGCAGCTTACAGACAGGCGGCGAGACCCAGTACTTC
V gene: TRBV4-3; D gene: -; J gene: TRBJ1-1; clone size: -; CDR3 protein: CASSQDFYSIDPNTEAFF; CDR3 DNA: TGCGCCAGCAGCCAAGATTTTTACAGCATAGACCCGAACACTGAAGCTTTCTTT
V gene: TRBV27; D gene: TRBD2; J gene: TRBJ2-1; clone size: -; CDR3 protein: CASSLWASGRNEQFF; CDR3 DNA: TGTGCCAGCAGTTTATGGGCTAGCGGGAGAAATGAGCAGTTCTTC
V gene: TRBV7-2; D gene: -; J gene: TRBJ2-3; clone size: -; CDR3 protein: CASSLMRGDTQYF; CDR3 DNA: TGTGCCAGCAGCTTAATGCGGGGAGATACGCAGTATTTT
V gene: TRBV19; D gene: -; J gene: TRBJ2-7; clone size: -; CDR3 protein: CASSIEGRAAIQYF; CDR3 DNA: TGTGCCAGTAGTATAGAGGGCAGGGCCGCGATTCAGTACTTC
V gene: TRBV13; D gene: -; J gene: TRBJ1-4; clone size: few; CDR3 protein: CASSSYRVSEKLFF; CDR3 DNA: TGTGCCAGCAGCTCCTACCGGGTCTCCGAAAAACTGTTTTTT
V gene: TRBV11-1; D gene: -; J gene: TRBJ2-1; clone size: -; CDR3 protein: CASSATRRVDNEQFF; CDR3 DNA: TGTGCCAGCAGCGCAACCAGGCGCGTTGACAATGAGCAGTTCTTC
V gene: TRBV5-1; D gene: TRBD1; J gene: TRBJ1-1; clone size: once; CDR3 protein: CASSKTTGVGTEAFF; CDR3 DNA: TGCGCCAGCAGCAAAACTACAGGGGTTGGCACTGAAGCTTTCTTT
V gene: TRBV9; D gene: -; J gene: TRBJ2-2; clone size: -; CDR3 protein: CASSALTGELFF; CDR3 DNA: TGTGCCAGCAGCGCCCTCACCGGGGAGCTGTTTTTT
V gene: TRBV5-1; D gene: TRBD2; J gene: TRBJ2-1; clone size: -; CDR3 protein: CASSGGLAYNEQFF; CDR3 DNA: TGCGCCAGCAGCGGCGGACTAGCCTACAATGAGCAGTTCTTC
V gene: TRBV11-2; D gene: -; J gene: TRBJ1-2; clone size: -; CDR3 protein: CASSLSGQPQFAGGYTF; CDR3 DNA: TGTGCCAGCAGCTTATCTGGGCAGCCTCAATTTGCGGGGGGCTACACCTTC
V gene: TRBV15; D gene: -; J gene: TRBJ1-3; clone size: -; CDR3 protein: CATSRDGLNTIYF; CDR3 DNA: TGTGCCACCAGCAGAGATGGGCTAAACACCATATATTTT
V gene: TRBV9; D gene: -; J gene: TRBJ2-5; clone size: -; CDR3 protein: CASSVGRFQETQYF; CDR3 DNA: TGTGCCAGCAGCGTAGGCAGGTTCCAAGAGACCCAGTACTTC
V gene: TRBV2; D gene: -; J gene: TRBJ2-7; clone size: once; CDR3 protein: CASSVAQSYEQYF; CDR3 DNA: TGTGCCAGCAGTGTAGCGCAGTCCTACGAGCAGTACTTC
V gene: TRBV4-2; D gene: TRBD2; J gene: TRBJ2-7; clone size: -; CDR3 protein: CASSQAAAGNPEQYF; CDR3 DNA: TGTGCCAGCAGCCAAGCTGCAGCGGGAAACCCCGAGCAGTACTTC